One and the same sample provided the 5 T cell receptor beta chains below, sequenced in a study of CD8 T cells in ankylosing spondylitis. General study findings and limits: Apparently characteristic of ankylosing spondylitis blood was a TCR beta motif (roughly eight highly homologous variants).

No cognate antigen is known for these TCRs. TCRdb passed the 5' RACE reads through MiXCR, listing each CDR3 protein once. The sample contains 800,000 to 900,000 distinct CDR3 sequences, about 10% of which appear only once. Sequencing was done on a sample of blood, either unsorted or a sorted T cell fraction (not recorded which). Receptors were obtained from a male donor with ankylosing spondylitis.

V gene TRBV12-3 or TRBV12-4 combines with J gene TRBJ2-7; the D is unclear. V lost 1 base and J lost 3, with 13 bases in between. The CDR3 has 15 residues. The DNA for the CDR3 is TGTGCCAGCAGTTTAGGCAGGCATACCTTCTACGAGCAGTACTTC. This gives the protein CASSLGRHTFYEQYF.

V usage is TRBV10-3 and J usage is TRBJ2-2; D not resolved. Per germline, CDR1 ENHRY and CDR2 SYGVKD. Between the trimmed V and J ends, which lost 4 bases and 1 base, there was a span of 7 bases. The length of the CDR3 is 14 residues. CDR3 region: CAISATKNTGELFF. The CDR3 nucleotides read TGTGCCATCAGTGCCACAAAGAACACCGGGGAGCTGTTTTTT.

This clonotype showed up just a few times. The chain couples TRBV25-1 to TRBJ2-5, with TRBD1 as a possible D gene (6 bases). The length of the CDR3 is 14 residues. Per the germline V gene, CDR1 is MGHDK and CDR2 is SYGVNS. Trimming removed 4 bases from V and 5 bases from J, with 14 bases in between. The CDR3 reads CASSGLGGRETQYF. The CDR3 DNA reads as TGTGCCAGCAGTGGGTTAGGGGGACGGGAGACCCAGTACTTC.

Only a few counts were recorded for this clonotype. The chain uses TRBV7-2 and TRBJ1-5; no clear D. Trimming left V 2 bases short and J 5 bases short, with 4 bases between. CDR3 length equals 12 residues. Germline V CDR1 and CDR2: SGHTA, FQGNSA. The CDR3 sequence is CASSLSHQPQHF. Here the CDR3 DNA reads TGTGCCAGCAGCTTATCCCATCAGCCCCAGCATTTT.

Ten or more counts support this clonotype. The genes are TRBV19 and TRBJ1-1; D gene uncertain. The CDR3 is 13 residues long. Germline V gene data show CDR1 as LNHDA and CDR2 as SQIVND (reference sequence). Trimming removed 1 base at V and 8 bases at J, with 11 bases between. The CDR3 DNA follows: TGTGCCAGTAGTATAGGATACCCGCCCGAAGCTTTCTTT. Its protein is CASSIGYPPEAFF.